This T cell receptor (beta chain) is from a study of identical twins. MiXCR, run by TCRdb on the 5' RACE reads, gives a single entry per CDR3 protein. The sample holds about 210,000 distinct CDR3 sequences, roughly 9.4% seen once. No donor was unhealthy or non-Caucasian. General observations from the study: Cross-sectional statistical analysis, not tracking of the same donors, underpinned the conclusions.

Germline values: CDR1 ENHRY, CDR2 SYGVKD. V shed 3 bases and J 6 bases; nucleotides not matched to a gene: 14. The CDR3 spans 18 residues. At least ten counts were recorded for this clonotype. The antigen remains unidentified. The sample comprised memory (CD45RO+) T cells sorted from blood. This TCR was recovered from a woman under 30 in good health. This sequence joins TRBV10-3 and TRBJ1-1; TRBD1 aligns across 12 bases. This CDR3 reads CAISDQGDRGHGSAEAFF. DNA for the CDR3: TGTGCCATCAGTGATCAAGGGGACAGGGGGCATGGGTCCGCTGAAGCTTTCTTT.